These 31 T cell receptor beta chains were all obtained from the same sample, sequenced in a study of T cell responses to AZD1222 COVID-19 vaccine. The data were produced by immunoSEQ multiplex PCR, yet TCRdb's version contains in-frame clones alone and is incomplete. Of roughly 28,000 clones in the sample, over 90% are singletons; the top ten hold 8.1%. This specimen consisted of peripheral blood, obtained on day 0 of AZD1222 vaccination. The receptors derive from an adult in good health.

CDR3 residues: CASSLAQRNEQYF. CDR3 sequence (DNA): TGTGCCAGCAGCTTGGCACAGCGTAACGAGCAGTACTTC. The gene calls are TRBV5-4 and TRBJ2-7; D call uncertain. Trimming removed 0 bases at V and 5 bases at J, with 9 bases between. The length of the CDR3 is 13 residues. Germline V gene lookup returns CDR1 SGHNT and CDR2 YYREEE (reference sequence).

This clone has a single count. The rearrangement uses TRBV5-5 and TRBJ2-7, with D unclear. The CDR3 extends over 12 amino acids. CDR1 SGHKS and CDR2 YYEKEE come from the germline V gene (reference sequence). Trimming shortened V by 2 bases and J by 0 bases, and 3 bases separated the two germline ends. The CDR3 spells CASSFSSYEQYF. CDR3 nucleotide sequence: TGTGCCAGCAGCTTCAGCTCCTACGAGCAGTACTTC. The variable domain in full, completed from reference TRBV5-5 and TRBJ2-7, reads DAGVTQSPTHLIKTRGQQVTLRCSPISGHKSVSWYQQVLGQGPQFIFQYYEKEERGRGNFPDRFSARQFPNYSSELNVNALLLGDSALYLCASSFSSYEQYFGPGTRLTVT.

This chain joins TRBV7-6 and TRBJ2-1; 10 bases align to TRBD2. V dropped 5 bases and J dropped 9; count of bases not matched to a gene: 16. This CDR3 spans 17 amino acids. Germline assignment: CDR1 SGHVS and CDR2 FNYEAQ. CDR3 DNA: TGTGCCAGCAGCCGACTGCCTGCTAGCGGGAGTTTTGGTGAGCAGTTCTTC. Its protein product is CASSRLPASGSFGEQFF.

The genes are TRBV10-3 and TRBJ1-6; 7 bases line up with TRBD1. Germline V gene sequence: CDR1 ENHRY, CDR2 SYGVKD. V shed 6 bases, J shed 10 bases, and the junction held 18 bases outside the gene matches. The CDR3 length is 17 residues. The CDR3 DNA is TGTGCCATCAGCGACTATACATCCGACAGGGTAGACTCACCCCTCCACTTT. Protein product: CAISDYTSDRVDSPLHF.

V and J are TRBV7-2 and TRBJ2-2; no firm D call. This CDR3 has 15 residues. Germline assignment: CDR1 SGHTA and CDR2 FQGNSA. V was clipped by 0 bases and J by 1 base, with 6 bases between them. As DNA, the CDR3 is TGTGCCAGCAGCTTAGCGCCACAGAACACCGGGGAGCTGTTTTTT. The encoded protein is CASSLAPQNTGELFF.

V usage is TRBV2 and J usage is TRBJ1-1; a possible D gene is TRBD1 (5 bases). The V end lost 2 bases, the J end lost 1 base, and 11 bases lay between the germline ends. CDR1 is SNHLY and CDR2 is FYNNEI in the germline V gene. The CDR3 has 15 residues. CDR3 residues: CASSEWGGANTEAFF. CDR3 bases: TGTGCCAGCAGTGAATGGGGGGGAGCGAACACTGAAGCTTTCTTT.

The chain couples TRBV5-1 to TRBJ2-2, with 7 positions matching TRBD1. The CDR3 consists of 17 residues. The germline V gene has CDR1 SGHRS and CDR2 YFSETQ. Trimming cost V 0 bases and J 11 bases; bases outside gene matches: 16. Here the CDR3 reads CASSLEGRGSHPGELFF. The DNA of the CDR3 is TGCGCCAGCAGCTTGGAGGGCAGGGGGTCTCATCCGGGAGAGCTGTTTTTT.

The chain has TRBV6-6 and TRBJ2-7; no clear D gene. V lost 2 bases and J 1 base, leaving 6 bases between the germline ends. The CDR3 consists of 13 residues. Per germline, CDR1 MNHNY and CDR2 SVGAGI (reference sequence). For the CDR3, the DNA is TGTGCCAGCAGTTACGGGAAATCCTACGAGCAGTACTTC. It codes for CASSYGKSYEQYF.

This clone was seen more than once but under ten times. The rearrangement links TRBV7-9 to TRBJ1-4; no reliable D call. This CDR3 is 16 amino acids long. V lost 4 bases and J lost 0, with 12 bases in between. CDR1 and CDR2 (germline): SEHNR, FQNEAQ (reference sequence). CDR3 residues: CASSSAAIPTNEKLFF. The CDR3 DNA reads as TGTGCCAGCAGCTCCGCAGCCATTCCAACTAATGAAAAACTGTTTTTT.

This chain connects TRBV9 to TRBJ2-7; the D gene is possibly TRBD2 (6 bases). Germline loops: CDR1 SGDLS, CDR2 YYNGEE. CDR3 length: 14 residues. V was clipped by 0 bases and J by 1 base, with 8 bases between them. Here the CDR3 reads CASSVGDSSYEQYF. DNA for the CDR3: TGTGCCAGCAGCGTAGGGGACTCTTCCTACGAGCAGTACTTC.

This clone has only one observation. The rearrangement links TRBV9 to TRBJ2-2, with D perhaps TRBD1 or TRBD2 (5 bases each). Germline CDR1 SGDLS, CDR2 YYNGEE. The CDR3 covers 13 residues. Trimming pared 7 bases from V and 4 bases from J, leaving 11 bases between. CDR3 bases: TGTGCCAGCCGCAAGGGGAGCACCGGGGAGCTGTTTTTT. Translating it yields CASRKGSTGELFF.

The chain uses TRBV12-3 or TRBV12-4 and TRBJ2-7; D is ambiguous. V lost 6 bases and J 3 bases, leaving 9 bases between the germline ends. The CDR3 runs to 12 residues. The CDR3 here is CASRVGLYEQYF. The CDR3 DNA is TGTGCCAGCAGGGTCGGGCTCTACGAGCAGTACTTC.

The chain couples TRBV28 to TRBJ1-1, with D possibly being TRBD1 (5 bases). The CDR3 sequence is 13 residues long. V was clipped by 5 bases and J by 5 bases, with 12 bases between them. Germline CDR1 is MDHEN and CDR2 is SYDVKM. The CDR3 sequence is CASSGQGWTEAFF. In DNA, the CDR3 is TGTGCCAGCAGTGGGCAGGGTTGGACTGAAGCTTTCTTT.

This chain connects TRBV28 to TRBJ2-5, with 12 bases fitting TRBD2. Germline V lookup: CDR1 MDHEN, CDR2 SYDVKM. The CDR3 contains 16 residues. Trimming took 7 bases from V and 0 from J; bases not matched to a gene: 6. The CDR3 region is CASKLAGGSYQETQYF. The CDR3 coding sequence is TGTGCCAGCAAACTAGCGGGGGGTAGCTACCAAGAGACCCAGTACTTC.

The CDR3 loop is CASSLSSAGWNTEAFF. As DNA, the CDR3 is TGTGCCAGCAGTTTATCGTCGGCAGGGTGGAACACTGAAGCTTTCTTT. The rearrangement joins TRBV27 to TRBJ1-1, with D possibly TRBD1 on 5 matching bases. V lost 0 bases to trimming and J lost 1 base, with 12 bases between them. This CDR3 is 16 amino acids long. Germline V gives CDR1 MNHEY, CDR2 SMNVEV (reference sequence).

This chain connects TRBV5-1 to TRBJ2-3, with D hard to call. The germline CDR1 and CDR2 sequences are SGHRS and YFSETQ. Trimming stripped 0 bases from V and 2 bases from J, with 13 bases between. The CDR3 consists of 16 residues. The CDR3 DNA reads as TGCGCCAGCAGCTTGGTATTTTTGGCAGACACAGATACGCAGTATTTT. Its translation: CASSLVFLADTDTQYF.

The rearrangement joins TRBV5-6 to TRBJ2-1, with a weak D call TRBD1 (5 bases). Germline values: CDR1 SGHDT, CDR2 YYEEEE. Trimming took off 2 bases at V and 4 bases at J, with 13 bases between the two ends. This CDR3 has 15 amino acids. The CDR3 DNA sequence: TGTGCCAGCAGCTTTGAAACCAGGGATTACAATGAGCAGTTCTTC. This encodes CASSFETRDYNEQFF.

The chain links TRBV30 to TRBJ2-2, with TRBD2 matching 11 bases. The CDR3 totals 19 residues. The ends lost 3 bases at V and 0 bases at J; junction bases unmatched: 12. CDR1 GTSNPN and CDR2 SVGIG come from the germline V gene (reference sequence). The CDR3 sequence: CAWSKIPGLAEANTGELFF. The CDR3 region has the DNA TGTGCCTGGAGCAAAATCCCGGGACTAGCGGAGGCGAACACCGGGGAGCTGTTTTTT.

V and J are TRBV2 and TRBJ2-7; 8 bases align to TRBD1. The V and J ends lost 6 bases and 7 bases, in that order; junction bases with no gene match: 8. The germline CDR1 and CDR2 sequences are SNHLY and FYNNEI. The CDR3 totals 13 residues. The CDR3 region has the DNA TGTGCCAGCAGAGGGACAGGCGCTCATGAGCAGTACTTC. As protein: CASRGTGAHEQYF.

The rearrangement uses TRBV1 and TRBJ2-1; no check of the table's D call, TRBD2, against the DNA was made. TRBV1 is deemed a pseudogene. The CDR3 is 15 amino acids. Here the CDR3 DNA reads TGCACCAGCAGCCCCAGACTAGCGGGAGGTGATGAGCAGTTCTTC. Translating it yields CTSSPRLAGGDEQFF.

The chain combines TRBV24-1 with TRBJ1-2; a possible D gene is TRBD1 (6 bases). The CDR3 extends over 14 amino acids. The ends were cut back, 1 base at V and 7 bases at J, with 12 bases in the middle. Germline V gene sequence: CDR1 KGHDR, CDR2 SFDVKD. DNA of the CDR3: TGTGCCACCAGTGATTTCACAGGGTTGGGTGGCTACACCTTC. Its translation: CATSDFTGLGGYTF.

DNA for the CDR3: TGTGCCATCAGTGAGTCGGCCGGACGGCACTATGGCTACACCTTC. Amino acids: CAISESAGRHYGYTF. This chain joins TRBV10-3 and TRBJ1-2; D unclear. Trimming shortened V by 0 bases and J by 3 bases, and 11 bases separated the two germline ends. The CDR3 contains 15 residues. CDR1 is ENHRY and CDR2 is SYGVKD in the germline V gene.

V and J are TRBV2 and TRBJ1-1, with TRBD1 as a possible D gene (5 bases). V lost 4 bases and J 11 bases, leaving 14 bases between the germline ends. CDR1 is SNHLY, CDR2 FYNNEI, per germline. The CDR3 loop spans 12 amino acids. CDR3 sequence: CASSVTSTEAFF. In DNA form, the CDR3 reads TGTGCCAGCAGTGTAACCTCGACAGAGGCTTTCTTT.

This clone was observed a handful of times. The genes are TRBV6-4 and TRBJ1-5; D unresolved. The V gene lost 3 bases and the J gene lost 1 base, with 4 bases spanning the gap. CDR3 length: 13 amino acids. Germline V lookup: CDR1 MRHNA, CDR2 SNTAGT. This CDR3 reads CASSEGSNQPQHF. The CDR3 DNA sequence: TGTGCCAGCAGTGAAGGAAGCAATCAGCCCCAGCATTTT.

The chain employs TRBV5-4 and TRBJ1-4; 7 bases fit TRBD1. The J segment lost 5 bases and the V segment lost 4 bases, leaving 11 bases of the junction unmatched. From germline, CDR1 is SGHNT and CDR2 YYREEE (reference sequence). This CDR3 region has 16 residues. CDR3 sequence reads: CASSMGQIRGNEKLFF. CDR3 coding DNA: TGTGCCAGCAGCATGGGACAGATACGAGGGAATGAAAAACTGTTTTTT.

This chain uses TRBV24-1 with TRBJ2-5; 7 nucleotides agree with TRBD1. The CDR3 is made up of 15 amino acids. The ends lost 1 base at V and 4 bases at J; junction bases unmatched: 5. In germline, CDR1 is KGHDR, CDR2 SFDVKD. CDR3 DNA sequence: TGTGCCACCAGTGATTTAGAACAGGGGATAGAGACCCAGTACTTC. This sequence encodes CATSDLEQGIETQYF.

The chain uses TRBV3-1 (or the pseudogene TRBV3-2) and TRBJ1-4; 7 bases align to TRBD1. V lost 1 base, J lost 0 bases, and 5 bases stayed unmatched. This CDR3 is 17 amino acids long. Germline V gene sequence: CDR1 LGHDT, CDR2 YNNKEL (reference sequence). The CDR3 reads CASSQADRIATNEKLFF. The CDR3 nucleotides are TGTGCCAGCAGCCAAGCGGACAGGATTGCAACTAATGAAAAACTGTTTTTT.

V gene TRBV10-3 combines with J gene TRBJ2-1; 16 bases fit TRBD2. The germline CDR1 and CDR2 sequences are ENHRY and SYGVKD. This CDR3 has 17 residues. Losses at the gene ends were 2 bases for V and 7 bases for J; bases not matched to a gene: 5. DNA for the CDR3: TGTGCCATCAGTGAGCCGGGACTAGCGGGAGGGCAGAATGAGCAGTTCTTC. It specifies CAISEPGLAGGQNEQFF.

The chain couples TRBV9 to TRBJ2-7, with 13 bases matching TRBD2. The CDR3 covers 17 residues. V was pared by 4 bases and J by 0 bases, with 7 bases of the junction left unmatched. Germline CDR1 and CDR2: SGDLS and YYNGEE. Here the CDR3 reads CASSPGTSGVSSYEQYF. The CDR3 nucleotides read TGTGCCAGCAGCCCAGGGACTAGCGGGGTCAGCTCCTACGAGCAGTACTTC.

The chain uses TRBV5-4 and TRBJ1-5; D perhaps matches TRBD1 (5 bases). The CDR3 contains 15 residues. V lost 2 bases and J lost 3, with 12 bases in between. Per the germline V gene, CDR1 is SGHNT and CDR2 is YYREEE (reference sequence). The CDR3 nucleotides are TGTGCCAGCAGCTTCGGCGGGGGATCCAATCAGCCCCAGCATTTT. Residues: CASSFGGGSNQPQHF.

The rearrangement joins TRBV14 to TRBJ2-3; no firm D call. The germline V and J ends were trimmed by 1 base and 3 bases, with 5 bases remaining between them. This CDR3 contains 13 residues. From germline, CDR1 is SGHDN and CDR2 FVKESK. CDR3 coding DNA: TGTGCCAGCAGCCAAGGGCTAACAGATACGCAGTATTTT. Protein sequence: CASSQGLTDTQYF.